This T cell receptor (beta chain) was observed in a study of blood T cell repertoires in COVID-19. The wider study: Sites across the United States, Italy and Spain contributed samples from acute and convalescent COVID-19.

The CDR3 extends over 14 amino acids. V was clipped by 2 bases and J by 4 bases, with 8 bases between them. Germline V gene data show CDR1 as LGHDT and CDR2 as YNNKEL (reference sequence). In this sample, this clone turned up once. Original methodology: Amplification of reference gene primers provided the estimated nucleated cell counts. Clones were sequenced by immunoSEQ multiplex PCR, and TCRdb holds only the in-frame ones, with some missing. V and J calls and clone size are given by that table; D and trimming were obtained from the DNA. In the table there are 90,000 to 150,000 clones, over 60% of which are singletons.

The rearrangement joins TRBV3-1 (or the pseudogene TRBV3-2) to TRBJ2-2, with D maybe TRBD1 (5 bases). This clonotype was obtained from a man between 70 and 80 years old with acute or convalescent COVID-19. The sequencing sample was made of peripheral blood. CDR3 DNA sequence: TGTGCCAGCAGCCAACAGGGTGGCACCGGGGAGCTGTTTTTT. As protein: CASSQQGGTGELFF.